The present T cell receptor (beta chain) was sequenced within a study of blood T cells in healthy people across ages. General observations from the study: Roughly linearly, TCR beta diversity per million T cells fell as age increased.

The CDR3 extends over 14 amino acids. Germline CDR1 SQVTM, CDR2 ANQGSEA. V was trimmed by 4 bases and J by 2 bases, leaving 9 bases between them. A second PCR of 7 to 11 cycles used a sample-barcoded 5' primer and a J-beta primer mix. TCRdb re-derived calls from the 5' RACE reads in MiXCR, one entry per CDR3 protein. The sample shows roughly 800,000 distinct CDR3 sequences, about 26% of them seen only once. Of note for this clonotype: What it recognizes is unknown.

The same specimen was also included in a second study, on T cells of mothers and their children. That work contributes: In each mother, TCR beta CDR3 reads exceeded 9.5 million; in each child, they numbered approximately 3 million.

The receptor's source is a boy aged 5-17 years in good health. The chain recombines TRBV29-1 with TRBJ2-6; D may be TRBD1 (5 bases). Material for sequencing was blood. CDR3 in DNA: TGCAGCGTTGGCCAGGGCGCTGGGGCCAACGTCCTGACTTTC. It yields the protein CSVGQGAGANVLTF.